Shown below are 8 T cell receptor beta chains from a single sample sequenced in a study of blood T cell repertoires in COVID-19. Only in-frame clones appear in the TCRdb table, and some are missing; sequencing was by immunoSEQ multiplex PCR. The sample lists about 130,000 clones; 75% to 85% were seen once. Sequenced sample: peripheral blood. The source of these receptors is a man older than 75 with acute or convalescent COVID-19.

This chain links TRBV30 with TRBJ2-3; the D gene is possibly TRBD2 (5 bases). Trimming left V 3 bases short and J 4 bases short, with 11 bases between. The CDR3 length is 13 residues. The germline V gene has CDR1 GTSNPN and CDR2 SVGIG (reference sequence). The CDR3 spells CAWRSSSADTQYF. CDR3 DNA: TGTGCCTGGAGGTCTAGCTCCGCAGATACGCAGTATTTT.

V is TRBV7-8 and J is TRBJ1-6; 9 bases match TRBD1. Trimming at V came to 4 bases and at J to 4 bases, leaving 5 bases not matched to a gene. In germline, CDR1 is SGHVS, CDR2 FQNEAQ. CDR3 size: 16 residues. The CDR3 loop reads CASSSLDRGYNSPLHF. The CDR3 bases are TGTGCCAGCAGCTCGTTGGACAGGGGTTATAATTCACCCCTCCACTTT.

CDR3 sequence reads: CASSLTNRQPPPNTGELFF. As DNA, the CDR3 is TGTGCCAGCAGCTTAACCAACAGACAACCCCCTCCGAACACCGGGGAGCTGTTTTTT. The rearrangement links TRBV7-3 to TRBJ2-2; D not certain. The CDR3 covers 19 residues. The germline V gene has CDR1 SGHTA and CDR2 FQGTGA. V lost 0 bases and J 0 bases, leaving 17 bases between the germline ends.

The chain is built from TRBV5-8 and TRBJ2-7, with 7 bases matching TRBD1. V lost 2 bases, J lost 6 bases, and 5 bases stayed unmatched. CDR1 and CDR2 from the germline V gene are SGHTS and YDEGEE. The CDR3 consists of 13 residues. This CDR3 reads CASSLGGRGEQYF. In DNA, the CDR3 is TGTGCCAGCAGCTTAGGGGGCAGGGGCGAGCAGTACTTC.

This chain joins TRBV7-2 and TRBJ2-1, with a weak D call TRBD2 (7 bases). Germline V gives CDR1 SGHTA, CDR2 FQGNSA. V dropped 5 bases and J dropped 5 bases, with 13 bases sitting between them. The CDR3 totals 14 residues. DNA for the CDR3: TGTGCCAGCAGCCTGGGAGGGGGAAACAATGAGCAGTTCTTC. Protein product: CASSLGGGNNEQFF.

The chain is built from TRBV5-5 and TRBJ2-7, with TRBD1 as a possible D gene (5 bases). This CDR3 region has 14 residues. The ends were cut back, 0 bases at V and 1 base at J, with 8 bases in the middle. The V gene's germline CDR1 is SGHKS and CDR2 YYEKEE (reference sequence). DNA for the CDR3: TGTGCCAGCAGCTTGGTGGACAAATCCTACGAGCAGTACTTC. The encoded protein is CASSLVDKSYEQYF. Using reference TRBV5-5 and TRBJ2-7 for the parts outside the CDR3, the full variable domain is DAGVTQSPTHLIKTRGQQVTLRCSPISGHKSVSWYQQVLGQGPQFIFQYYEKEERGRGNFPDRFSARQFPNYSSELNVNALLLGDSALYLCASSLVDKSYEQYFGPGTRLTVT.

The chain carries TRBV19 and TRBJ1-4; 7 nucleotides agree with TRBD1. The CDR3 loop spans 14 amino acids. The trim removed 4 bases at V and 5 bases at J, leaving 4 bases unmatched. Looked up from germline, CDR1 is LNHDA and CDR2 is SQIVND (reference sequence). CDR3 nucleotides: TGTGCCAGTAGTACCGGGACAGTGAATGAAAAACTGTTTTTT. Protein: CASSTGTVNEKLFF.

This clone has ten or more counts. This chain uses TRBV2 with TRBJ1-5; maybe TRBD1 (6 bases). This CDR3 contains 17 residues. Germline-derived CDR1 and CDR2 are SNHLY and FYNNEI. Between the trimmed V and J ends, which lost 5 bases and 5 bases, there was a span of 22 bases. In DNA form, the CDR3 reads TGTGCCAGCAGTCCAGGGGCCAGGGTCTTGGTGGATCAGCCCCAGCATTTT. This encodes CASSPGARVLVDQPQHF.